This T cell receptor beta chain was profiled in a study of CD4 T cells in relation to SARS-CoV-2 and coronaviruses. Study-wide context: Crossreactive spike epitopes shared across donors were mapped to their HLA restriction.

The table came from immunoSEQ multiplex PCR; TCRdb's copy has only in-frame clones and leaves some out. The table records approximately 38,000 clones, 88% of them present only once. General study findings and limits: In roughly 61% of donors, memory CD4+ clonotypes crossrecognized SARS-CoV-2 and at least one common cold coronavirus spike.

A word on this clone: Its target is unknown.

Looked up from germline, CDR1 is SQVTM and CDR2 is ANQGSEA. This CDR3 comprises 12 residues. Losses at the gene ends were 6 bases for V and 9 bases for J; bases not matched to a gene: 7. This receptor was obtained from an adult with COVID-19. J is TRBJ1-5 and V is TRBV29-1, with 8 bases fitting TRBD1. The sequenced sample was memory CD4+ T cells from PBMCs. CDR3 protein: CSVGQGPGPQHF. In nucleotides, the CDR3 is TGCAGCGTCGGACAGGGCCCGGGGCCCCAGCATTTT.